A selection of T cell receptor beta chains follows, all from one sample in a study of blood T cell repertoires in COVID-19. TCRdb keeps only in-frame clones here, not all; method: immunoSEQ multiplex PCR. Here the sample spans about 180,000 clones, 88% being singletons. Sequenced: PBMCs or T cells enriched from blood (not recorded which). These receptor sequences come from a woman between 18 and 29 years old who had recovered from COVID-19. The CDR3 runs from the conserved cysteine through the conserved F or W. Each record gives: V gene, clone size, CDR3 protein. Clone size appears in some rows only: once, few, many, or a class for an expanded clone.

v_call: TRBV9
clone_size: once
cdr3_aa: CASSVVGTPESLQYF

v_call: TRBV18
clone_size: .
cdr3_aa: CASGGAKFTDTQYF

v_call: TRBV2
clone_size: .
cdr3_aa: CARTRTGGDYGYTF

v_call: TRBV28
clone_size: .
cdr3_aa: CASTDRGKRGQPQHF

v_call: TRBV10-1
clone_size: once
cdr3_aa: CASRMGQVSTDTQYF

v_call: TRBV30
clone_size: .
cdr3_aa: CAQTGMGTGELFF

v_call: TRBV29-1
clone_size: .
cdr3_aa: CSVAAAGALHEQYF

v_call: TRBV27
clone_size: .
cdr3_aa: CASSPGLSGNTIYF

v_call: TRBV28
clone_size: .
cdr3_aa: CASSPSLGQGSTEAFF

v_call: TRBV5-1
clone_size: .
cdr3_aa: CASSAEDRGGQETQYF

v_call: TRBV6-5
clone_size: .
cdr3_aa: CASRDYYGYTF

v_call: TRBV11-1
clone_size: .
cdr3_aa: CASSLAGTGYSPLHF

v_call: TRBV5-8
clone_size: .
cdr3_aa: CASTPAPGGYNEQFF

v_call: TRBV2
clone_size: .
cdr3_aa: CASSEAWASGDEQYF

v_call: TRBV19
clone_size: .
cdr3_aa: CASRQGTSGNNEQFF

v_call: TRBV28
clone_size: .
cdr3_aa: CASSLGQGGGYTF

v_call: TRBV29-1
clone_size: .
cdr3_aa: CSAETTGIAEAFF

v_call: TRBV6-4
clone_size: .
cdr3_aa: CASSDRGGPLHF

v_call: TRBV29-1
clone_size: .
cdr3_aa: CSVVILGQDYGYTF

v_call: TRBV28
clone_size: .
cdr3_aa: CASSYYSSTDTQYF

v_call: TRBV28
clone_size: .
cdr3_aa: CASGEAGQGVRDYGYTF

v_call: TRBV28
clone_size: few
cdr3_aa: CASSFDVGLGGYGYTF